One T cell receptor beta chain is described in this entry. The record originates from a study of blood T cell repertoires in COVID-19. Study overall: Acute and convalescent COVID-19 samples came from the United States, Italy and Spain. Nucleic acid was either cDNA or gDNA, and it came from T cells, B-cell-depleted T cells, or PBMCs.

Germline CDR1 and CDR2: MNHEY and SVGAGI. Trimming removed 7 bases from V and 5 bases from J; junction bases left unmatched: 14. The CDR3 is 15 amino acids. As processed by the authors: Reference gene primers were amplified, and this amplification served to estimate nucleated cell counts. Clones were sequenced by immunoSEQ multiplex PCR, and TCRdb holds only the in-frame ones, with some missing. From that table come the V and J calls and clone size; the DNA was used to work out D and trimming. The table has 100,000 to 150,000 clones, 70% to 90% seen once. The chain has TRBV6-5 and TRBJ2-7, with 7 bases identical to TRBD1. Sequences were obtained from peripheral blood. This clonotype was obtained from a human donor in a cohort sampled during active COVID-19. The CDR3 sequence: CASMKGDSHFDEQYF. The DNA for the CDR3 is TGTGCCAGCATGAAAGGGGACAGCCATTTTGACGAGCAGTACTTC.